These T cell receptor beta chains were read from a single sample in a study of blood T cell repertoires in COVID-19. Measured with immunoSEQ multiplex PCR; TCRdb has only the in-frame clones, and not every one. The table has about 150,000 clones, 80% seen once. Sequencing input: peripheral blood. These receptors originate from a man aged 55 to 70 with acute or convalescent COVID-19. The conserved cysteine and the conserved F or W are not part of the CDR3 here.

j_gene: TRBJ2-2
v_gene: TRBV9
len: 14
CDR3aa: ASSVDPGLADGELF

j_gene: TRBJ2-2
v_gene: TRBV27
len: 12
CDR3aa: ASTSGGNTGELF

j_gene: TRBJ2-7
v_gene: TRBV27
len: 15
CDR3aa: ASRIGWTSGDSYEQY

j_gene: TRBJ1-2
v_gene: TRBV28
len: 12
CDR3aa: ASSGTPSNYGYT

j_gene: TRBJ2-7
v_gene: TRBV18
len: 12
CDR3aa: ASSPGQGTYEQY

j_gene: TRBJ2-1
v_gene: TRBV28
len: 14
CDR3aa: ASSLLTGGFFVEQF

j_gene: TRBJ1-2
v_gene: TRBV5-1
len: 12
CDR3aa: ASSFGGSSYGYT

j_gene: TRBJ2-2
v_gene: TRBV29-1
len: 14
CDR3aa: SVGSGRGLNTGELF

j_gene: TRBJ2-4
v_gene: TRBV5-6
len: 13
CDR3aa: ASNQDRVGKNIQY

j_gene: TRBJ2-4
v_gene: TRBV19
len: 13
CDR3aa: ASSPGEFAKNIQY

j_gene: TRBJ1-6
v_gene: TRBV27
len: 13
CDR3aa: ASSSGTGVNSPLH

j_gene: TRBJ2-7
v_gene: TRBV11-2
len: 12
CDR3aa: ASSFAEAGYEQY

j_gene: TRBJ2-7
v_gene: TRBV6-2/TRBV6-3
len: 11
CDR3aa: ASSDGGTGRQH

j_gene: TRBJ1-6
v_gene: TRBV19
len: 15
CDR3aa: ASSIYSAGQNGSPLH

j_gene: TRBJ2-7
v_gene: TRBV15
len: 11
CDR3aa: ATGTGGSYEQY

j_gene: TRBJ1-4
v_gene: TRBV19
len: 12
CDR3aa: ASTETGPNEKLF

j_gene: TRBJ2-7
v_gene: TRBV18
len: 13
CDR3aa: ASSLSGGGLYEQY

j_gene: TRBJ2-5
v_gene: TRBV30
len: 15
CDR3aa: AWSPGLAGDFQETQY

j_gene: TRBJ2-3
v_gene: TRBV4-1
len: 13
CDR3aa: ASSRLLAGEDTQY

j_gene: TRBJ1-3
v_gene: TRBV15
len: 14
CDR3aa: ATSRAGSATGNTIY

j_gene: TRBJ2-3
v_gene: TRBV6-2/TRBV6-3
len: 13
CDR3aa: ASSYSPGAGGTQY

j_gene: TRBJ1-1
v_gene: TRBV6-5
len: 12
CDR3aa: ASSYSNGNTEAF

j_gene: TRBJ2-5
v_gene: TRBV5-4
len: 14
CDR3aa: ASSSPGGSGQETQY

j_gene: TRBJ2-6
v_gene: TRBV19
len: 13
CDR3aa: ASSSAHSGANVLT

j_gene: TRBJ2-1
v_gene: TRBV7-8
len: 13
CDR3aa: ASSLSGASYNEQF

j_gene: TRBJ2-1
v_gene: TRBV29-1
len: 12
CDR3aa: SVLGGSPNNEQF

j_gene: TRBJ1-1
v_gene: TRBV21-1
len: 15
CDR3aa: ASSTGTAPLKGTEAF

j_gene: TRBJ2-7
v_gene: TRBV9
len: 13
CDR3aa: ASSPHPRGAYEQY

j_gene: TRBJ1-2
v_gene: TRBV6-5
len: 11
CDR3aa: ASRTATVYGYT

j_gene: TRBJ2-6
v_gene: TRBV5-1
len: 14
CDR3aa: ASSLAAGAGANVLT

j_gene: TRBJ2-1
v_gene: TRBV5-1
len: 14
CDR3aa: ASSLGGTSGNNEQF

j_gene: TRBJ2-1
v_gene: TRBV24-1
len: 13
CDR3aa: ATSDLGSSYNEQF

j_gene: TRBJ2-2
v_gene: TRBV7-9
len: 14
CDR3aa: ASGSSGRGNTGELF

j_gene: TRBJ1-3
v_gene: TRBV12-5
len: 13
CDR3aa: ASGPRTASGNTIY

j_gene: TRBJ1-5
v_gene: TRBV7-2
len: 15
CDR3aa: ASSSDFRDKYDQAQH

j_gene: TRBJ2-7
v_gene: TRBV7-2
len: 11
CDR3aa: ATLAEYSYEQY

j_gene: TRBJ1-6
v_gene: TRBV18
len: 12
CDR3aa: ASSPTSQNSPLH

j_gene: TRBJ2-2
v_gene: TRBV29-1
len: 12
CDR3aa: SLGRGEWTGELF

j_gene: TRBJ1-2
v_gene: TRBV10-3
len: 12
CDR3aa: AISESGRSGGYT

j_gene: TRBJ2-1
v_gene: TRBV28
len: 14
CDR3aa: ASSRAGSSSYNEQF

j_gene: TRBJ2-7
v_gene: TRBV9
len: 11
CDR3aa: ASSAHGQGEQY

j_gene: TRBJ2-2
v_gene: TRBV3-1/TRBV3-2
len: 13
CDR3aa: ASSLPRLVGGELF